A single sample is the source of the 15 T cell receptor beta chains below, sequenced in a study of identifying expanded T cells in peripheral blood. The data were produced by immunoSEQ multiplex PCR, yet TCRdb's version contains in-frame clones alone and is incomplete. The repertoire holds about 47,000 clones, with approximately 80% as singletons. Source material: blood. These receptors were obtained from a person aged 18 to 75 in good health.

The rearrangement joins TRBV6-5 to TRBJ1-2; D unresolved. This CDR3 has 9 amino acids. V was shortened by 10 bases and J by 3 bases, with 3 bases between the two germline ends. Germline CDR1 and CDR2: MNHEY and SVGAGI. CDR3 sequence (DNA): TGTGCCACAGACTATGGCTACACCTTC. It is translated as CATDYGYTF.

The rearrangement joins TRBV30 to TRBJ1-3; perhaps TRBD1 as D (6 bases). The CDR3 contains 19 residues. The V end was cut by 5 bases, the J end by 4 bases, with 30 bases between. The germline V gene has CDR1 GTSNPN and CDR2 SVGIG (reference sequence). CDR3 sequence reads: CAWLPRTNDYQGLGNTIYF. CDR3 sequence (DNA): TGTGCCTGGCTGCCCAGAACCAATGACTATCAGGGGCTCGGAAACACCATATATTTT.

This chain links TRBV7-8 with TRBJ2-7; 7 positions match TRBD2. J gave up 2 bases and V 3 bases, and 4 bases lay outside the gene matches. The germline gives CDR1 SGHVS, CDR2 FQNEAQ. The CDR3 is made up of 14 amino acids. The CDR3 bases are TGTGCCAGCAGCTTGGCGGGAGCGACCTACGAGCAGTACTTC. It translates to CASSLAGATYEQYF.

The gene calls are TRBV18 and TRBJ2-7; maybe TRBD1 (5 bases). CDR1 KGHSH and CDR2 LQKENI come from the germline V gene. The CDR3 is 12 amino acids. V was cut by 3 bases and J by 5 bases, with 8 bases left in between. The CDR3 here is CASSPSQDEQYF. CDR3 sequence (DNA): TGTGCCAGCTCACCTTCACAGGACGAGCAGTACTTC. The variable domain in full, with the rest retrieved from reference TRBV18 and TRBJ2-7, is NAGVMQNPRHLVRRRGQEARLRCSPMKGHSHVYWYRQLPEEGLKFMVYLQKENIIDESGMPKERFSAEFPKEGPSILRIQQVVRGDSAAYFCASSPSQDEQYFGPGTRLTVT.

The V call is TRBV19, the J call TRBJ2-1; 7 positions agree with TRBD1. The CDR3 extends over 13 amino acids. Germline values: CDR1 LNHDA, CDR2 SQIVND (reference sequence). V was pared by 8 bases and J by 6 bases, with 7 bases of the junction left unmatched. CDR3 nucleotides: TGTGCCAGTGGACGACAGGGAATCAATGAGCAGTTCTTC. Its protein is CASGRQGINEQFF.

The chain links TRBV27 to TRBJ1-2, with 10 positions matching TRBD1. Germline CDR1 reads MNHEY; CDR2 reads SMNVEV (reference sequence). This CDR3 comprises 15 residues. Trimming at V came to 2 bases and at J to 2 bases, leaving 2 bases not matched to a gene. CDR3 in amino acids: CASSLRDRGNYGYTF. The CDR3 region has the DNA TGTGCCAGCAGTTTACGGGACAGGGGAAACTATGGCTACACCTTC.

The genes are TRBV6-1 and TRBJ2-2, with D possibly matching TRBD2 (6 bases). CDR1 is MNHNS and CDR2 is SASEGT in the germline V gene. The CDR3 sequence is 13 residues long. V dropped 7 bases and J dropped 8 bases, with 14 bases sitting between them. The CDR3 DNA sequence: TGTGCCAGCATCGGGGAGGCTCTGGGGGAGCTGTTTTTT. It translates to CASIGEALGELFF.

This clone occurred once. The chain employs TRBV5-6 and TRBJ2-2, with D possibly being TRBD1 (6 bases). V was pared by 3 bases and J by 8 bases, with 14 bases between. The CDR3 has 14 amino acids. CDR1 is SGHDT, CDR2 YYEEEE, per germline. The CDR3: CASSWQGTGGELFF. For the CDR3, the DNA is TGTGCCAGCAGCTGGCAGGGGACCGGAGGGGAGCTGTTTTTT.

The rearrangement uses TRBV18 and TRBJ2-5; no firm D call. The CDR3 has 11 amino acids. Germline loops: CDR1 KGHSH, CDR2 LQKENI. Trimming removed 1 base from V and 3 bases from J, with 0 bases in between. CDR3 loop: CASSPQETQYF. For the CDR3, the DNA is TGTGCCAGCTCACCACAAGAGACCCAGTACTTC. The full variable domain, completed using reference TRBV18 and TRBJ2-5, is NAGVMQNPRHLVRRRGQEARLRCSPMKGHSHVYWYRQLPEEGLKFMVYLQKENIIDESGMPKERFSAEFPKEGPSILRIQQVVRGDSAAYFCASSPQETQYFGPGTRLLVL.

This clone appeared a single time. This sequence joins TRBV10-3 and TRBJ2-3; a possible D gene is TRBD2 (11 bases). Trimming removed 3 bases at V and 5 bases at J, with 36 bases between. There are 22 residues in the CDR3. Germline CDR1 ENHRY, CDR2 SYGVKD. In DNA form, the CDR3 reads TGTGCCATCAGTGACACAACAAGGACAGGGGGTCCTAGCGGGAGGCAGCTAGATACGCAGTATTTT. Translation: CAISDTTRTGGPSGRQLDTQYF.

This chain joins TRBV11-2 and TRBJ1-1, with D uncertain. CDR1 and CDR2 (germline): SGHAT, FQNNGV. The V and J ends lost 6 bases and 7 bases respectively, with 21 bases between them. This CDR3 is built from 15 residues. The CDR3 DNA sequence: TGTGCCAGCAGTAGAAAGTCGACCAAGAACGGTGAAGCTTTCTTT. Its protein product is CASSRKSTKNGEAFF.

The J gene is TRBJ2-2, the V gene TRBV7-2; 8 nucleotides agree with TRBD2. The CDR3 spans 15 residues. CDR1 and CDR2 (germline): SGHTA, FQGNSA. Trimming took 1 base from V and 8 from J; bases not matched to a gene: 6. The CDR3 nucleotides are TGTGCCAGCAGCTTAGACATAGCGGGATCTGGGGAGCTGTTTTTT. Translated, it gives CASSLDIAGSGELFF.

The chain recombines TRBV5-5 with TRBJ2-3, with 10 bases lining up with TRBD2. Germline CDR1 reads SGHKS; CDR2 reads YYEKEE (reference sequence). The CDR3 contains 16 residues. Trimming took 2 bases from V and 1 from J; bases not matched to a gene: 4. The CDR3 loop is CASSFSTSGGTDTQYF. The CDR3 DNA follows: TGTGCCAGCAGCTTCTCCACTAGCGGGGGCACAGATACGCAGTATTTT.

This chain's CDR3 is CASLDRASYEQYF. The CDR3 bases are TGTGCCAGCCTCGACAGAGCCTCCTACGAGCAGTACTTC. This rearrangement joins TRBV28 to TRBJ2-7, with a weak D call TRBD1 (5 bases). Germline V gene lookup returns CDR1 MDHEN and CDR2 SYDVKM. The length of the CDR3 is 13 residues. Trimming left V 8 bases short and J 0 bases short, with 11 bases between.

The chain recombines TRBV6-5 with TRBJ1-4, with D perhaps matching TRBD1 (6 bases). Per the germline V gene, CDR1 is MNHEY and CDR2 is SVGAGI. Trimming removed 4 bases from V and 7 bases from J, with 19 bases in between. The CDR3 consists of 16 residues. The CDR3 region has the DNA TGTGCCAGCAGTTCCCCGGCGGGGGCCAGCGGTGAAAAACTGTTTTTT. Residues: CASSSPAGASGEKLFF.